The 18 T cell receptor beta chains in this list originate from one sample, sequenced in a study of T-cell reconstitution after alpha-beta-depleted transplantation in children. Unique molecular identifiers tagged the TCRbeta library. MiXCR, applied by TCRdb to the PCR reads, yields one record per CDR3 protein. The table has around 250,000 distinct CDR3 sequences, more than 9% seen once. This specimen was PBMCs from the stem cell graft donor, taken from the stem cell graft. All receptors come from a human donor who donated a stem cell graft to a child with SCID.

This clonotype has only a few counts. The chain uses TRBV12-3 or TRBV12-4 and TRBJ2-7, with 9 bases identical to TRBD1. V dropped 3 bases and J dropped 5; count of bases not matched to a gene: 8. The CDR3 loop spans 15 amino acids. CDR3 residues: CASSFGTGGGNEQYF. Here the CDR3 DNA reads TGTGCCAGCAGTTTTGGAACAGGGGGCGGCAACGAGCAGTACTTC.

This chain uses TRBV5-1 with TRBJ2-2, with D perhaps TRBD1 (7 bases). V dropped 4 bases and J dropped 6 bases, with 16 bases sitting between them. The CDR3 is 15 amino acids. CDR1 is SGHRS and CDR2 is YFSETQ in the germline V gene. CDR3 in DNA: TGCGCCAGCAGCCGGAAAACAGGGGAGGCCGGGGAGCTGTTTTTT. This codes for CASSRKTGEAGELFF.

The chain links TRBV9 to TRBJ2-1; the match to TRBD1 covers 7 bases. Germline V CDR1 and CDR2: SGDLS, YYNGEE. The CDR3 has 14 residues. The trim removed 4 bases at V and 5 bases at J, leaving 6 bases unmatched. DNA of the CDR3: TGTGCCAGCAGCCCTCGGGACAGAGACAATGAGCAGTTCTTC. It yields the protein CASSPRDRDNEQFF.

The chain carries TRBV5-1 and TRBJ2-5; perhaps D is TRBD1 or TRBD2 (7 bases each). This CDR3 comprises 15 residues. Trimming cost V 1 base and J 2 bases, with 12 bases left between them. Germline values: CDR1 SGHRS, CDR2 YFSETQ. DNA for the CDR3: TGCGCCAGCAGCTTGACCCAGGGGGGGCAAGAGACCCAGTACTTC. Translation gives CASSLTQGGQETQYF.

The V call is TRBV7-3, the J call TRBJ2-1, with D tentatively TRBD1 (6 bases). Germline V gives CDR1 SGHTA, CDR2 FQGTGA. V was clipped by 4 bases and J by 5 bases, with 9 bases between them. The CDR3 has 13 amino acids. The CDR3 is CASSSAGDNEQFF. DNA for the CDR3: TGTGCCAGCAGCTCCGCAGGGGACAATGAGCAGTTCTTC.

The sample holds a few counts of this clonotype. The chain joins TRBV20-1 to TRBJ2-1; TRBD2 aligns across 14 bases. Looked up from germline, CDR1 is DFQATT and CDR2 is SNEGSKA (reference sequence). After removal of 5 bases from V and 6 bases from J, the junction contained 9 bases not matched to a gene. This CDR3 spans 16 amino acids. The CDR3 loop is CSAPNPTSGGANEQFF. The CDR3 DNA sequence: TGCAGTGCTCCGAACCCGACTAGCGGGGGGGCCAATGAGCAGTTCTTC.

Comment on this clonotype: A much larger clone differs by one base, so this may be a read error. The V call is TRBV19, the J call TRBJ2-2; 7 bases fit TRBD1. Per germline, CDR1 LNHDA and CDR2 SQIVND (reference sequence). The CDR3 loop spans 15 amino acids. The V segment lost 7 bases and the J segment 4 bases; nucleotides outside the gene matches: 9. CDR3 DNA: TGTGCCAGTACCTGGACAGGTTCCGGCACCGGGGAGCTGTTTTTT. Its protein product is CASTWTGSGTGELFF.

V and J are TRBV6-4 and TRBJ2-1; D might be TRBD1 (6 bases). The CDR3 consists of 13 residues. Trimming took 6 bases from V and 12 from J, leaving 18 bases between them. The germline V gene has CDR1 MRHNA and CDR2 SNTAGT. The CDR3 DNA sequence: TGTGCCAGCAGGAGTTACGAACAGGGATCGCAGTTCTTC. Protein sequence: CASRSYEQGSQFF.

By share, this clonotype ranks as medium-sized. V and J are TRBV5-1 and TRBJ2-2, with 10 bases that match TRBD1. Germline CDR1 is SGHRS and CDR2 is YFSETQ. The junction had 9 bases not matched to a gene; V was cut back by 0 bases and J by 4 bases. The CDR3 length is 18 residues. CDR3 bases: TGCGCCAGCAGCTTGGTTGGGACAGGGGTTTCTGGCACCGGGGAGCTGTTTTTT. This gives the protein CASSLVGTGVSGTGELFF.

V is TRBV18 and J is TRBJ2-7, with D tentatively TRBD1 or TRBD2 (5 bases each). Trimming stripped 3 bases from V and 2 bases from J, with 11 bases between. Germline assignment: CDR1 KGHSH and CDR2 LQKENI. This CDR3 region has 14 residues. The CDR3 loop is CASSPREGTYEQYF. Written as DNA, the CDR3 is TGTGCCAGCTCACCGAGAGAGGGGACCTACGAGCAGTACTTC.

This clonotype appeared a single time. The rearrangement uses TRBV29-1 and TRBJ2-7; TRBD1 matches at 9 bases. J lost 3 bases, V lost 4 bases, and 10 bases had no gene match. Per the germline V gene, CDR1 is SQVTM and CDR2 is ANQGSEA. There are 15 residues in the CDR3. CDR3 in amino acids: CSVVGGGQGNYEQYF. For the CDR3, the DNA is TGCAGCGTTGTAGGCGGGGGACAGGGAAACTACGAGCAGTACTTC.

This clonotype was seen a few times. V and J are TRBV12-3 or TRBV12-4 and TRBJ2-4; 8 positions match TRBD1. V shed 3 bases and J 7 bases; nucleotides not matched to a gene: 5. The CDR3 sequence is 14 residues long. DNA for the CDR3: TGTGCCAGCAGTTTTTCCCGACAGGGGAACATTCAGTACTTC. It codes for CASSFSRQGNIQYF.

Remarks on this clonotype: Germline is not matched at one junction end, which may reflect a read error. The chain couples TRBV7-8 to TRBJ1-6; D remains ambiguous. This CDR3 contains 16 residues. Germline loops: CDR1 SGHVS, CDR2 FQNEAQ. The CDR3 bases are TGTGCCAGCGGCTTAGTTCAGTGGTATTCGAATTCACCCCTCCACTTT. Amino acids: CASGLVQWYSNSPLHF.

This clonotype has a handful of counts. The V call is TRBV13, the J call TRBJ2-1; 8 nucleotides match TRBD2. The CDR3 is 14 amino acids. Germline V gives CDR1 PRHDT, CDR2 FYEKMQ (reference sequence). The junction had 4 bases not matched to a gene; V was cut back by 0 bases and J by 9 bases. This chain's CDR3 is CASSLGNSGAEQFF. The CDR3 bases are TGTGCCAGCAGCTTAGGAAATAGCGGGGCTGAGCAGTTCTTC.

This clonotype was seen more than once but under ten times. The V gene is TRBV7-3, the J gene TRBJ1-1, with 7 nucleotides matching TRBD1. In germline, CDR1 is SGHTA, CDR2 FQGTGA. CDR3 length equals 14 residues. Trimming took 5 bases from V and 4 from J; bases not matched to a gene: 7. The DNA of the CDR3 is TGTGCCAGCAGCACAGACAGGGCGAGCACTGAAGCTTTCTTT. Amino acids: CASSTDRASTEAFF.

The CDR3: CSAKGLAGPFGETQYF. The CDR3 bases are TGCAGTGCCAAGGGACTAGCGGGGCCGTTCGGAGAGACCCAGTACTTC. This sequence joins TRBV20-1 and TRBJ2-5; 13 positions agree with TRBD2. Trimming cost V 6 bases and J 4 bases; bases outside gene matches: 11. This CDR3 spans 16 amino acids. CDR1 is DFQATT, CDR2 SNEGSKA, per germline (reference sequence).

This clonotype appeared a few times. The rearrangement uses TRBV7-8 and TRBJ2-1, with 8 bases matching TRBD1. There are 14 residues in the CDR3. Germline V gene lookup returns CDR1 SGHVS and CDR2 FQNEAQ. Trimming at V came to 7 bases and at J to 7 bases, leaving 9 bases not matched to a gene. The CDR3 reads CASKAGGAGNEQFF. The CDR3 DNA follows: TGTGCCAGCAAGGCAGGGGGCGCGGGTAATGAGCAGTTCTTC.

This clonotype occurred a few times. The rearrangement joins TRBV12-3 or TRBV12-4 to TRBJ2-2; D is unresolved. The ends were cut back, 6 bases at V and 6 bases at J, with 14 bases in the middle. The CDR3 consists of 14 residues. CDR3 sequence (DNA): TGTGCCAGCAGCCCGACAAGTGTGGCCGGGGAGCTGTTTTTT. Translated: CASSPTSVAGELFF.